The rows below give T cell receptor beta chains drawn from one sample of a study of T cell repertoires in cytomegalovirus infection. One entry per CDR3 protein results from TCRdb running MiXCR on the reads. This sample has 200,000 to 300,000 distinct CDR3 sequences, with approximately 10% found just once. Sequenced sample: PBMCs. The receptor set was obtained from a human donor in good health (CMV status not recorded). Some clones in this sample may be carry-over from other donors' samples. Both conserved end residues are part of each CDR3.

TRBV11-3	TRBJ1-1	CASSFLGSRLNTEAFF
TRBV11-2	TRBJ2-7	CASSSGSGGYEQYF
TRBV15	TRBJ2-4	CATSRETGIENIQYF
TRBV7-9	TRBJ1-2	CASSPEGTYGYTF
TRBV20-1	TRBJ2-4	CSARAQLGPARNIQYF
TRBV6-5	TRBJ1-4	CASSYSGAGDEKLFF
TRBV7-2	TRBJ2-1	CASSLRASGRVGNEQFF
TRBV14	TRBJ1-1	CASSQAGFGTEAFF
TRBV6-2/TRBV6-3	TRBJ1-5	CASSEHLGAEGQPQHF
TRBV10-3	TRBJ2-1	CAISTGGRNEQFF
TRBV5-4	TRBJ2-3	CASSLETVFTDTQYF